The 10 T cell receptor beta chains presented below share a single source sample, sequenced in a study of cytomegalovirus exposure and HLA in healthy donors. Primers: 60 Vbeta forward and 13 Jbeta reverse. Using immunoSEQ multiplex PCR, the repertoire was profiled, and TCRdb retains in-frame clones only, with some absent. The repertoire holds 130,000 or so clones, with 80% as singletons. Sequencing was performed on PBMCs. The receptors here all came from a man aged 25-45 years in good health and CMV-seronegative.

V is TRBV4-1 and J is TRBJ2-6; 10 nucleotides align to TRBD1. This CDR3 has 19 residues. The germline V gene has CDR1 MGHRA and CDR2 YSYEKL. V was clipped by 0 bases and J by 0 bases; unmatched bases: 5. The CDR3 sequence is CASSQDRGQGDSGANVLTF. The CDR3 DNA follows: TGCGCCAGCAGCCAAGATCGAGGACAGGGGGACTCTGGGGCCAACGTCCTGACTTTC.

V gene TRBV10-3 combines with J gene TRBJ2-7; D is possibly TRBD2 (7 bases). V was cut by 8 bases and J by 0 bases, with 11 bases left in between. Germline-derived CDR1 and CDR2 are ENHRY and SYGVKD. The CDR3 is made up of 13 amino acids. CDR3 nucleotides: TGTGCCATCGGAGGGGGGGGCTCCTACGAGCAGTACTTC. Translating it yields CAIGGGGSYEQYF.

This clone was counted only a few times. This chain uses TRBV5-6 with TRBJ1-5; no clear D gene. Germline values: CDR1 SGHDT, CDR2 YYEEEE. The CDR3 covers 13 residues. Trimming took 0 bases from V and 6 from J, leaving 7 bases between them. CDR3 residues: CASSLAGVQPQHF. In nucleotides, the CDR3 is TGTGCCAGCAGCTTGGCCGGGGTTCAGCCCCAGCATTTT.

V is TRBV29-1 and J is TRBJ2-5; TRBD2 matches at 11 bases. With the DNA end fitting TRBJ2-7 better, the J assignment may be wrong. Looked up from germline, CDR1 is SQVTM and CDR2 is ANQGSEA. CDR3 length: 14 residues. CDR3 in DNA: TGCAGCGTCGCAACTAGCGGGAGCTCCTACGAGCAGTACTTC. Its protein is CSVATSGSSYEQYF.

The V and J genes are TRBV7-2 and TRBJ2-3, with D uncertain. This CDR3 is 16 amino acids long. Germline V gene sequence: CDR1 SGHTA, CDR2 FQGNSA. The germline V and J ends were trimmed by 5 bases and 1 base, with 16 bases remaining between them. The CDR3 reads CASSLEPPGGTDTQYF. In nucleotides, the CDR3 is TGTGCCAGCAGCCTGGAGCCCCCTGGAGGCACAGATACGCAGTATTTT.

This rearrangement joins TRBV7-2 to TRBJ1-2, with 7 bases matching TRBD1. This CDR3 is 13 amino acids long. From germline, CDR1 is SGHTA and CDR2 FQGNSA. V lost 4 bases to trimming and J lost 3 bases; unmatched junction nucleotides: 2. The CDR3 loop is CASSSTGDYGYTF. In nucleotides, the CDR3 is TGTGCCAGCAGCTCCACAGGGGACTATGGCTACACCTTC.

The chain carries TRBV27 and TRBJ1-2; TRBD1 matches 8 bases. The germline CDR1 and CDR2 sequences are MNHEY and SMNVEV (reference sequence). Germline trimming cut 5 bases from V and 7 bases from J; bases unmatched to any gene: 18. The CDR3 contains 17 residues. CDR3 loop: CASSPTRPTGEFTGYTF. CDR3 coding DNA: TGTGCCAGCAGTCCGACACGTCCGACAGGGGAATTTACTGGCTACACCTTC.

The chain is built from TRBV2 and TRBJ1-2; 8 nucleotides align to TRBD1. The V segment lost 7 bases and the J segment 7 bases; nucleotides outside the gene matches: 11. CDR3 size: 14 residues. CDR1 and CDR2 (germline): SNHLY, FYNNEI. CDR3 nucleotide sequence: TGTGCCAGCACCCGGGGGCAGGGGGCGCTTGGCTACACCTTC. It yields the protein CASTRGQGALGYTF.

The genes are TRBV21-1 and TRBJ2-7; whether TRBD1, the table's D call, matches the DNA was not checked. TRBV21-1 is a recognized pseudogene. The CDR3 contains 17 residues. This CDR3 is CASSKGGDRGPSYEQYF. CDR3 bases: TGTGCCAGCAGCAAAGGAGGGGACAGGGGGCCCTCCTACGAGCAGTACTTC.

J is TRBJ2-3 and V is TRBV6-1, with TRBD2 matching 9 bases. V was pared by 1 base and J by 4 bases, with 9 bases of the junction left unmatched. This CDR3 has 17 residues. CDR1 and CDR2 (germline): MNHNS, SASEGT. CDR3 nucleotides: TGTGCCAGCAGTGAAGTAAAGGCGGGAGGGCCTGCAGATACGCAGTATTTT. Its translation: CASSEVKAGGPADTQYF.